Shown below are 27 T cell receptor beta chains from a single sample sequenced in a study of identical twins. TCRdb re-called the 5' RACE reads with MiXCR, one entry per CDR3 protein. The sample lists roughly 1,500,000 distinct CDR3 sequences, about 32% occurring once. Specimen: cord blood. The receptors derive from a newborn girl in good health.

This clonotype has just a few counts. This sequence joins TRBV4-2 and TRBJ2-3; TRBD2 aligns across 8 bases. This CDR3 comprises 15 residues. V trimming: 2 bases; J trimming: 4 bases; junction bases outside the gene matches: 5. Germline lookup yields CDR1 LGHNA and CDR2 YNFKEQ. DNA for the CDR3: TGTGCCAGCAGCCAAACCGGGCGGGAGGCAGATACGCAGTATTTT. Amino acids: CASSQTGREADTQYF.

In the case of this clonotype: With a much larger clone just one base away, this may be a read error. This chain links TRBV20-1 with TRBJ2-1; D is possibly TRBD1 (6 bases). Between the trimmed V and J ends, which lost 1 base and 13 bases, there was a span of 14 bases. CDR3 size: 12 residues. Germline assignment: CDR1 DFQATT and CDR2 SNEGSKA (reference sequence). The DNA of the CDR3 is TGCAGTGCTAGAGGGACAGTTGAGACCCAGTTCTTC. This encodes CSARGTVETQFF.

This clonotype showed up just a few times. This chain connects TRBV14 to TRBJ1-2; 7 nucleotides line up with TRBD1. The germline V gene has CDR1 SGHDN and CDR2 FVKESK. V lost 2 bases and J lost 4; bases outside the gene matches: 10. The CDR3 covers 16 residues. The CDR3 spells CASSQSRRGFPYGYTF. Written as DNA, the CDR3 is TGTGCCAGCAGCCAATCGCGCAGGGGGTTTCCCTATGGCTACACCTTC.

The chain is built from TRBV7-2 and TRBJ2-7, with D possibly matching TRBD1 (6 bases). Germline V CDR1 and CDR2: SGHTA, FQGNSA. CDR3 size: 14 residues. Deletions cut 3 bases from V and 7 bases from J, with 16 bases between. CDR3 DNA: TGTGCCAGCAGCTTGCAGCAGGGACACAATGAGCAGTACTTC. Protein sequence: CASSLQQGHNEQYF.

The chain combines TRBV6-1 with TRBJ2-1, with D tentatively TRBD1 (6 bases). CDR1 MNHNS and CDR2 SASEGT come from the germline V gene. The V end lost 1 base, the J end lost 13 bases, and 14 bases lay between the germline ends. The CDR3 has 13 amino acids. CDR3 bases: TGTGCCAGCAGTGAAGGGACAGTCTCCTTTCAGTTCTTC. Its translation is CASSEGTVSFQFF.

The DNA of the CDR3 is TGTGCCAGCAGACTAACAGGGGCCGTCTTACAAGAGACCCAGTACTTC. Protein product: CASRLTGAVLQETQYF. The V and J genes are TRBV6-2 or TRBV6-3 and TRBJ2-5; 7 nucleotides line up with TRBD1. The CDR3 totals 16 residues. The germline V gene has CDR1 MNHEY and CDR2 SVGEGT. Unmatched junction bases numbered 12, after V lost 6 bases and J lost 2 bases.

This clonotype has a handful of counts. The J gene is TRBJ1-1, the V gene TRBV4-2, with D unclear. V dropped 4 bases and J dropped 4 bases, with 16 bases sitting between them. The CDR3 runs 15 residues. CDR1 and CDR2 (germline): LGHNA, YNFKEQ. This CDR3 reads CASSREREVGTEAFF. In DNA, the CDR3 is TGTGCCAGCAGCCGAGAGAGGGAAGTAGGCACTGAAGCTTTCTTT.

V and J are TRBV20-1 and TRBJ2-1, with TRBD2 identical over 9 bases. Per germline, CDR1 DFQATT and CDR2 SNEGSKA (reference sequence). Trimming cost V 2 bases and J 5 bases; bases outside gene matches: 4. The CDR3 loop spans 14 amino acids. The CDR3 DNA sequence: TGCAGTGCTAGACCGGGACTAGCACACAATGAGCAGTTCTTC. Translating it yields CSARPGLAHNEQFF.

This clonotype was recorded a few times. CDR3 coding DNA: TGCAGCCCAACAGGGACAGGGGGGACTGAAGCTTTCTTT. It yields the protein CSPTGTGGTEAFF. J is TRBJ1-1 and V is TRBV20-1, with 11 bases fitting TRBD1. The CDR3 spans 13 residues. Germline CDR1 is DFQATT and CDR2 is SNEGSKA (reference sequence).

The chain couples TRBV10-3 to TRBJ1-2, with D possibly TRBD1 on 5 matching bases. CDR1 and CDR2 from the germline V gene are ENHRY and SYGVKD. Trimming stripped 6 bases from V and 4 bases from J, with 21 bases between. CDR3 size: 16 residues. CDR3 nucleotide sequence: TGTGCCATCAGGAACCTGACAGCGAGGCCGACCTATGGCTACACCTTC. Translation: CAIRNLTARPTYGYTF.

The genes are TRBV20-1 and TRBJ2-1, with a weak D call TRBD1 (6 bases). V shed 5 bases and J shed 6 bases, with 17 bases lying between them. Looked up from germline, CDR1 is DFQATT and CDR2 is SNEGSKA (reference sequence). This CDR3 has 14 residues. In DNA, the CDR3 is TGCAGTGCTTATGGGTCGACAGGCGTCAATGAGCAGTTCTTC. Translated: CSAYGSTGVNEQFF.

This clonotype occurred a few times. The chain joins TRBV21-1 to TRBJ1-6; the D call in the table, TRBD1, was not verified against the DNA. TRBV21-1 is described as a pseudogene. This CDR3 has 15 residues. CDR3 sequence: CASSKPLGGGSPLHF. In DNA, the CDR3 is TGTGCCAGCAGCAAACCCCTAGGAGGGGGTTCACCCCTCCACTTT.

The chain links TRBV9 to TRBJ2-3; 9 bases are a match to TRBD1. The CDR3 runs 15 residues. Germline V CDR1 and CDR2: SGDLS, YYNGEE. The junction had 6 bases not matched to a gene; V was cut back by 4 bases and J by 3 bases. DNA of the CDR3: TGTGCCAGCAGCACACAGGGGGCCGGGACAGATACGCAGTATTTT. Its translation: CASSTQGAGTDTQYF.

The V and J genes are TRBV5-1 and TRBJ2-7, with D perhaps TRBD2 (5 bases). This CDR3 has 16 residues. Germline CDR1 is SGHRS and CDR2 is YFSETQ. V dropped 2 bases and J dropped 2 bases, with 17 bases sitting between them. The CDR3 loop is CASSLNGQRTPYEQYF. CDR3 DNA sequence: TGCGCCAGCAGCTTAAATGGCCAGCGGACCCCCTACGAGCAGTACTTC. Drawing the rest from reference TRBV5-1 and TRBJ2-7, the complete variable domain is KAGVTQTPRYLIKTRGQQVTLSCSPISGHRSVSWYQQTPGQGLQFLFEYFSETQRNKGNFPGRFSGRQFSNSRSEMNVSTLELGDSALYLCASSLNGQRTPYEQYFGPGTRLTVT.

The gene calls are TRBV30 and TRBJ1-2; 11 nucleotides align to TRBD1. CDR1 and CDR2 (germline): GTSNPN, SVGIG (reference sequence). CDR3 length equals 15 residues. After removal of 1 base from V and 7 bases from J, the junction contained 8 bases not matched to a gene. CDR3 bases: TGTGCCTGGAGTGCACAAGGGACAGGGGGATCTGGCTACACCTTC. This encodes CAWSAQGTGGSGYTF.

This clonotype was observed a few times. The J gene is TRBJ2-7, the V gene TRBV3-1; D is perhaps TRBD2 (5 bases). The tail of the sequence fits TRBJ2-4 better, so the J call may be wrong. The CDR3 is 14 residues long. CDR1 and CDR2 (germline): LGHDT, YNNKEL (reference sequence). The CDR3 loop is CASSQEGGYGIQYF. CDR3 bases: TGTGCCAGCAGCCAAGAAGGAGGCTACGGCATTCAGTACTTC.

This clonotype has more than one count but fewer than ten. The chain is built from TRBV6-1 and TRBJ1-5; 7 bases match TRBD1. CDR3 length equals 15 residues. Germline CDR1 is MNHNS and CDR2 is SASEGT. The V gene end was trimmed by 5 bases and the J gene end by 1 base; junction bases not matched to a gene: 5. CDR3 sequence reads: CASSRQGSSNQPQHF. The CDR3 nucleotides are TGTGCCAGCAGTCGACAGGGATCGAGCAATCAGCCCCAGCATTTT.

This clonotype was picked up a small number of times. The J gene is TRBJ2-3, the V gene TRBV5-1; 7 bases fit TRBD1. J gave up 4 bases and V 10 bases, and 3 bases lay outside the gene matches. CDR3 length: 11 residues. Per germline, CDR1 SGHRS and CDR2 YFSETQ. The chain's CDR3 is CARTGSDTQYF. DNA for the CDR3: TGCGCCCGGACAGGTTCAGATACGCAGTATTTT.

The chain joins TRBV20-1 to TRBJ2-1; 9 nucleotides line up with TRBD2. The CDR3 contains 17 residues. The germline V gene encodes CDR1 DFQATT and CDR2 SNEGSKA (reference sequence). The ends lost 0 bases at V and 6 bases at J; junction bases unmatched: 12. CDR3 nucleotides: TGCAGTGCTAGAGATCGGAGGGCCGGGACTAGCCCCAATGAGCAGTTCTTC. Protein sequence: CSARDRRAGTSPNEQFF.

The V gene is TRBV12-3 or TRBV12-4, the J gene TRBJ2-3; D remains unclear. V lost 3 bases and J 1 base, leaving 8 bases between the germline ends. CDR3 size: 14 residues. The CDR3 sequence is CASSFTDGTDTQYF. As DNA, the CDR3 is TGTGCCAGCAGTTTTACCGACGGCACAGATACGCAGTATTTT.

This chain links TRBV20-1 with TRBJ2-4; D ambiguous. This CDR3 contains 13 residues. Germline CDR1 DFQATT, CDR2 SNEGSKA (reference sequence). Trimming removed 6 bases from V and 0 bases from J, with 9 bases in between. The CDR3 region has the DNA TGCAGTGCCAAGACGCTAGCCAAAAACATTCAGTACTTC. Protein: CSAKTLAKNIQYF.

J is TRBJ2-7 and V is TRBV11-1, with TRBD2 matching over 9 bases. The DNA end is a closer match to TRBJ2-5, so the J assignment may be wrong. CDR3 size: 16 residues. Germline loops: CDR1 SGHAT, CDR2 FQDESV (reference sequence). CDR3 bases: TGTGCCAGCAGCTCCCATGGCGGGGGGGCCTTGGAGACCCAGTACTTC. It yields the protein CASSSHGGGALETQYF.

This clonotype was observed a few times. The chain has TRBV5-1 and TRBJ1-2, with 7 bases identical to TRBD1. The CDR3 runs 14 residues. Germline V lookup: CDR1 SGHRS, CDR2 YFSETQ. V was clipped by 3 bases and J by 5 bases; unmatched bases: 7. CDR3 nucleotides: TGCGCCAGCAGCTCCGGGACAGCACAATATGGCTACACCTTC. Translation gives CASSSGTAQYGYTF.

On this clonotype itself: At one end the junction does not follow the germline gene, possibly because of a read error. J is TRBJ2-4 and V is TRBV2; no clear D. The CDR3 sequence is 17 residues long. CDR1 and CDR2 (germline): SNHLY, FYNNEI. As DNA, the CDR3 is TGTGCCGGCAGTGAACGGAGAGACTTGCGAGCCAAAAACATTCAGTACTTC. Translated: CAGSERRDLRAKNIQYF.

This clonotype was counted a few times. V gene TRBV29-1 combines with J gene TRBJ2-1; TRBD2 might be the D (5 bases). The DNA end lines up better with TRBJ2-7; the J call may be wrong. The V gene's germline CDR1 is SQVTM and CDR2 ANQGSEA. The CDR3 loop spans 15 amino acids. DNA of the CDR3: TGCAGCGTTGCCGGCGGGTCGAGCTCCTACAATGAGCAGTACTTC. Translated: CSVAGGSSSYNEQYF.

The V call is TRBV12-3 or TRBV12-4, the J call TRBJ2-7, with 7 bases matching TRBD2. V lost 4 bases and J lost 4; bases outside the gene matches: 10. The CDR3 has 15 amino acids. CDR3 DNA: TGTGCCAGCAGTTCCGGGGGACTACCTTCTTACGAGCAGTACTTC. It encodes CASSSGGLPSYEQYF.

The chain employs TRBV28 and TRBJ1-1, with 11 positions matching TRBD1. The CDR3 consists of 14 residues. Germline trimming cut 3 bases from V and 6 bases from J; bases unmatched to any gene: 3. Germline-derived CDR1 and CDR2 are MDHEN and SYDVKM. In DNA form, the CDR3 reads TGTGCCAGCAGTTTTGGACAGGGGGCATCTGAAGCTTTCTTT. It is translated as CASSFGQGASEAFF.